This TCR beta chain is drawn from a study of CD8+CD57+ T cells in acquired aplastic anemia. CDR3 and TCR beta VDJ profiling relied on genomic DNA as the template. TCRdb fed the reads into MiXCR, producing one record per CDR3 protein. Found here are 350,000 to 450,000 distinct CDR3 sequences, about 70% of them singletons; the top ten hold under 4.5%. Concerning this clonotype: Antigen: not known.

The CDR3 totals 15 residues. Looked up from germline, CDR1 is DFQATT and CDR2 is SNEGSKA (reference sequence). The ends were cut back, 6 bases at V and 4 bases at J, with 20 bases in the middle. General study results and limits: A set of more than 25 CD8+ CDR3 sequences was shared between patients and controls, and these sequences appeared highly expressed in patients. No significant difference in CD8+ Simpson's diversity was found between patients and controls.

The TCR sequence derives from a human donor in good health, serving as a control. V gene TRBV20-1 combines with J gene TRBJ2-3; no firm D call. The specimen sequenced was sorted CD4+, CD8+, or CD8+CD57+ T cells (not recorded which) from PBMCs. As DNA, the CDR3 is TGCAGTGCCGCGAGCAAGGAGACCCAGTCAGATACGCAGTATTTT. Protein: CSAASKETQSDTQYF.